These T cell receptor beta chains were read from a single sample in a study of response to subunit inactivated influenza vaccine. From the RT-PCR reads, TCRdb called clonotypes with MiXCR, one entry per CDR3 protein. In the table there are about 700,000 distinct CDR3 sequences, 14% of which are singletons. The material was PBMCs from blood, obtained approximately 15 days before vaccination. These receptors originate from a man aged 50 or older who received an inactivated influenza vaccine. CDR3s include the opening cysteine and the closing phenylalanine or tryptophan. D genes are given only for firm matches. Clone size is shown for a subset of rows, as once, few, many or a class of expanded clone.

DNA: TGTGCCAGCAGCCCCACAAGATTAGCGGATAACTACGAGCAGTACTTC
CDR3: CASSPTRLADNYEQYF
size: few
V: TRBV7-8
J: TRBJ2-7
D: -

DNA: TGCAGCGTAGGAAACAGGGGAGGGGATGAGCAGTTCTTC
CDR3: CSVGNRGGDEQFF
size: -
V: TRBV29-1
J: TRBJ2-1
D: -

DNA: TGCAGTGCTAGAGATATGCACAGAGGAGAGACCCAGTACTTC
CDR3: CSARDMHRGETQYF
size: -
V: TRBV20-1
J: TRBJ2-5
D: -

DNA: TGTGCCAGCGACGTCGGGGGGGGTTTCAATCAGCCCCAGCATTTT
CDR3: CASDVGGGFNQPQHF
size: many
V: TRBV21-1
J: TRBJ1-5
D: -

DNA: TGTGCCAGCAGCAACGGGACTGCAAGCTCCTACGAGCAGTACTTC
CDR3: CASSNGTASSYEQYF
size: -
V: TRBV4-2
J: TRBJ2-7
D: -

DNA: TGTGCCAGCAGCGTATCGGGGCGCGAGCAGTACTTC
CDR3: CASSVSGREQYF
size: few
V: TRBV9
J: TRBJ2-7
D: -

DNA: TGTGCCAGCAGTTTTTGGGAGAGCAATCAGCCCCAGCATTTT
CDR3: CASSFWESNQPQHF
size: many
V: TRBV28
J: TRBJ1-5
D: -

DNA: TGTGCCAGCAGTCCAGATATTAACATTCAGTACTTC
CDR3: CASSPDINIQYF
size: few
V: TRBV12-3/TRBV12-4
J: TRBJ2-4
D: -

DNA: TGTGCCATCAGTGAAAGTAGGGGTCGCGCCGGGGAGCTGTTTTTT
CDR3: CAISESRGRAGELFF
size: few
V: TRBV10-3
J: TRBJ2-2
D: -

DNA: TGTGCCAGCAATAGGGACACCCGGAACACTGAAGCTTTCTTT
CDR3: CASNRDTRNTEAFF
size: -
V: TRBV2
J: TRBJ1-1
D: -

DNA: TGCAGTGCTAGAGAGGGACAGACCTACAATGAGCAGTTCTTC
CDR3: CSAREGQTYNEQFF
size: many
V: TRBV20-1
J: TRBJ2-1
D: TRBD1

DNA: TGCAGTGTGGGCCAACTATACGAGCAGTACTTC
CDR3: CSVGQLYEQYF
size: many
V: TRBV20-1
J: TRBJ2-7
D: -

DNA: TGCGCCAGCAGAACAGGGGATAGTCAGCCCCAGCATTTT
CDR3: CASRTGDSQPQHF
size: many
V: TRBV5-1
J: TRBJ1-5
D: TRBD1

DNA: TGTGCCAGCAGCCAAGTGTCAGCAACTAATGAAAAACTGTTTTTT
CDR3: CASSQVSATNEKLFF
size: -
V: TRBV4-2
J: TRBJ1-4
D: -

DNA: TGTGCCAGCAGTTACTCGAGCTACGCTGAAGCTTTCTTT
CDR3: CASSYSSYAEAFF
size: -
V: TRBV6-2/TRBV6-3
J: TRBJ1-1
D: -

DNA: TGTGCCAGCAGCGCCGGGACAGGGCGAGAGACCCAGTACTTC
CDR3: CASSAGTGRETQYF
size: -
V: TRBV9
J: TRBJ2-5
D: TRBD1

DNA: TGCGCCAGCAGCTTTAACCCCGTGACAGGGCCCACCGGGGAGCTGTTTTTT
CDR3: CASSFNPVTGPTGELFF
size: -
V: TRBV5-1
J: TRBJ2-2
D: TRBD1

DNA: TGTGCCAGCAAGCGGACAGGGCCTAACACTGAAGCTTTCTTT
CDR3: CASKRTGPNTEAFF
size: -
V: TRBV6-1
J: TRBJ1-1
D: TRBD1

DNA: TGTGCCACCAGTGATGAAGCAGCCGGTACCCCTAGCACAGATACGCAGTATTTT
CDR3: CATSDEAAGTPSTDTQYF
size: -
V: TRBV24-1
J: TRBJ2-3
D: -

DNA: TGTGCCAGCAGCGTATACGCTAACAATGAGCAGTTCTTC
CDR3: CASSVYANNEQFF
size: few
V: TRBV9
J: TRBJ2-1
D: -

DNA: TGTGCCAGCACCGGGCTGGGAATCTACAATGAGCAGTTCTTC
CDR3: CASTGLGIYNEQFF
size: few
V: TRBV28
J: TRBJ2-1
D: -

DNA: TGTGCCGGGCTAGCGACTACGAACACCGGGGAGCTGTTTTTT
CDR3: CAGLATTNTGELFF
size: -
V: TRBV7-9
J: TRBJ2-2
D: -

DNA: TGTGCCATCAGCCAATCACTAGCTCCCGGGGCCAACGTCCTGACTTTC
CDR3: CAISQSLAPGANVLTF
size: -
V: TRBV10-3
J: TRBJ2-6
D: -

DNA: TGCAGCGTTGAAGTATGGGCGGGAGAGACCCAGTACTTC
CDR3: CSVEVWAGETQYF
size: many
V: TRBV29-1
J: TRBJ2-5
D: -

DNA: TGTGCCAGCACCATCCCGGGGACGGATGGATCGAACTATGGCTACACCTTC
CDR3: CASTIPGTDGSNYGYTF
size: -
V: TRBV6-1
J: TRBJ1-2
D: -

DNA: TGTGCCAGCAGCTTGTTGTTACGGGGAACCCCTCGCACAGATACGCAGTATTTT
CDR3: CASSLLLRGTPRTDTQYF
size: -
V: TRBV5-6
J: TRBJ2-3
D: -